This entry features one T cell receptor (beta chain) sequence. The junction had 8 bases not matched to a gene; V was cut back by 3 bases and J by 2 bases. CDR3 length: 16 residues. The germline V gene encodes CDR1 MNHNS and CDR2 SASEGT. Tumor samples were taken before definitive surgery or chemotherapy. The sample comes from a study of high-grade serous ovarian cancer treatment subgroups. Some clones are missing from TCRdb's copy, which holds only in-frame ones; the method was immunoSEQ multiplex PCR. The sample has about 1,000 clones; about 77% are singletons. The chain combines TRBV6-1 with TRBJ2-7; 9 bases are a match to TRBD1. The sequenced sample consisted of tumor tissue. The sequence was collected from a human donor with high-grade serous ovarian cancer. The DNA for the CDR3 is TGTGCCAGCAGTGACCTCTCCGGGACAGGGACCTACGAGCAGTACTTC. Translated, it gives CASSDLSGTGTYEQYF.